Shown below are 32 T cell receptor beta chains from a single sample sequenced in a study of T-cell memory formation after mild COVID-19. One entry per CDR3 protein, called by TCRdb with MiXCR from the 5' RACE reads. The sample lists fewer than 250,000 distinct CDR3 sequences; more than 9% were seen once. The sample comprised PBMCs or a T cell subset sorted from them (not recorded which). All receptors derive from a man aged 18 to 30 who had mild COVID-19 (a few samples of this study predate the infection). Cell type and time point are not known.

This clonotype occurred a few times. The chain joins TRBV20-1 to TRBJ2-3; D may be TRBD1 or TRBD2 (5 bases each). V shed 5 bases and J shed 1 base, with 13 bases lying between them. This CDR3 has 14 residues. Germline V gene data show CDR1 as DFQATT and CDR2 as SNEGSKA (reference sequence). CDR3 nucleotides: TGCAGTGCTTGGTTGGGGGACGGCACAGATACGCAGTATTTT. Protein product: CSAWLGDGTDTQYF.

This clonotype was counted a few times. The chain carries TRBV20-1 and TRBJ2-7; TRBD1 might be the D (5 bases). Trimming removed 5 bases from V and 1 base from J, with 12 bases in between. CDR1 DFQATT and CDR2 SNEGSKA come from the germline V gene (reference sequence). The CDR3 is 13 residues long. Written as DNA, the CDR3 is TGCAGTGCTCCGTTCAGGGCTTCCTACGAGCAGTACTTC. This encodes CSAPFRASYEQYF.

Many counts were recorded for this clonotype. The gene calls are TRBV6-6 and TRBJ2-5, with D hard to call. The CDR3 is 13 residues long. V lost 5 bases and J lost 7, with 14 bases in between. Germline CDR1 reads MNHNY; CDR2 reads SVGAGI (reference sequence). The CDR3 loop reads CASSKSHEGTQYF. CDR3 DNA: TGTGCCAGCAGTAAAAGCCACGAAGGGACCCAGTACTTC.

This clonotype was counted between two and nine times. The chain uses TRBV2 and TRBJ2-1, with TRBD2 matching 12 bases. The CDR3 has 14 amino acids. V dropped 8 bases and J dropped 5; count of bases not matched to a gene: 4. The V gene's germline CDR1 is SNHLY and CDR2 FYNNEI. The CDR3: CASVRTSGDNEQFF. CDR3 DNA: TGTGCCAGCGTAAGGACTAGCGGGGACAATGAGCAGTTCTTC.

This clonotype was counted a few times. V gene TRBV7-2 combines with J gene TRBJ2-5, with D possibly matching TRBD2 (6 bases). Germline values: CDR1 SGHTA, CDR2 FQGNSA. Deletions cut 7 bases from V and 4 bases from J, with 16 bases between. CDR3 length: 14 amino acids. The CDR3 DNA reads as TGTGCCAGCATCGGAGGGAGAGGGCGAGAGACCCAGTACTTC. Protein product: CASIGGRGRETQYF.

This clonotype showed up just a few times. The chain links TRBV20-1 to TRBJ2-5, with 9 nucleotides matching TRBD2. CDR1 and CDR2 from the germline V gene are DFQATT and SNEGSKA (reference sequence). Germline trimming cut 5 bases from V and 5 bases from J; bases unmatched to any gene: 9. The CDR3 sequence is 14 residues long. The CDR3 protein is CSAESGGPGETQYF. In nucleotides, the CDR3 is TGCAGTGCTGAGAGCGGGGGGCCGGGGGAGACCCAGTACTTC.

This clonotype has more than one count but fewer than ten. The chain's CDR3 is CASSWNPSGSYNSPLHF. The DNA for the CDR3 is TGTGCCAGCAGCTGGAATCCCTCGGGCTCCTATAATTCACCCCTCCACTTT. The chain recombines TRBV7-9 with TRBJ1-6; D is unclear. V was trimmed by 4 bases and J by 0 bases, leaving 13 bases between them. The CDR3 extends over 17 amino acids. CDR1 SEHNR and CDR2 FQNEAQ come from the germline V gene (reference sequence).

J is TRBJ2-3 and V is TRBV5-6; 7 bases align to TRBD2. Germline loops: CDR1 SGHDT, CDR2 YYEEEE. The length of the CDR3 is 14 residues. The trim removed 5 bases at V and 2 bases at J, leaving 5 bases unmatched. The CDR3 sequence is CASRSAGPTDTQYF. CDR3 DNA: TGTGCCAGCAGATCAGCGGGGCCCACAGATACGCAGTATTTT.

The rearrangement joins TRBV28 to TRBJ1-5; D possibly corresponds to TRBD1 (5 bases). The ends were cut back, 6 bases at V and 4 bases at J, with 19 bases in the middle. The CDR3 consists of 16 residues. The germline V gene encodes CDR1 MDHEN and CDR2 SYDVKM. The CDR3 sequence: CASREGRAGGNQPQHF. The CDR3 coding sequence is TGTGCCAGCAGGGAGGGGAGAGCGGGGGGTAATCAGCCCCAGCATTTT. Using reference TRBV28 and TRBJ1-5 for the parts outside the CDR3, the full variable domain is DVKVTQSSRYLVKRTGEKVFLECVQDMDHENMFWYRQDPGLGLRLIYFSYDVKMKEKGDIPEGYSVSREKKERFSLILESASTNQTSMYLCASREGRAGGNQPQHFGDGTRLSIL.

In this sample, this clonotype turned up a few times. The chain has TRBV7-8 and TRBJ2-6; 7 positions agree with TRBD2. This CDR3 spans 17 amino acids. V gave up 0 bases and J gave up 2 bases; unmatched junction bases: 4. CDR1 is SGHVS, CDR2 FQNEAQ, per germline. CDR3 DNA sequence: TGTGCCAGCAGCTTAGCGCGGGGGACTGCTGGGGCCAACGTCCTGACTTTC. Amino acid sequence: CASSLARGTAGANVLTF. Full variable domain (outside the CDR3, taken from reference TRBV7-8 and TRBJ2-6): GAGVSQSPRYKVAKRGQDVALRCDPISGHVSLFWYQQALGQGPEFLTYFQNEAQLDKSGLPSDRFFAERPEGSVSTLKIQRTQQEDSAVYLCASSLARGTAGANVLTFGAGSRLTVL.

The J gene is TRBJ1-6, the V gene TRBV4-3; D ambiguous. Germline V gene data show CDR1 as LGHNA and CDR2 as YSLEER. V lost 3 bases, J lost 9 bases, and 18 bases lay in between. The CDR3 is 16 residues long. The chain's CDR3 is CASSQDDPGWGSPLHF. Written as DNA, the CDR3 is TGCGCCAGCAGCCAGGATGATCCGGGTTGGGGTTCACCCCTCCACTTT.

The chain carries TRBV4-2 and TRBJ1-3; D perhaps matches TRBD1 (6 bases). CDR1 is LGHNA, CDR2 YNFKEQ, per germline. CDR3 length equals 18 residues. V shed 3 bases and J shed 0 bases, with 18 bases lying between them. CDR3 sequence reads: CASSHKGGSPGSGNTIYF. The CDR3 DNA reads TGTGCCAGCAGCCATAAGGGGGGGAGTCCTGGCTCTGGAAACACCATATATTTT.

This clonotype was seen only a few times. The chain links TRBV5-6 to TRBJ2-2, with D perhaps TRBD2 (6 bases). The CDR3 consists of 15 residues. Germline V lookup: CDR1 SGHDT, CDR2 YYEEEE. V lost 5 bases and J 2 bases, leaving 13 bases between the germline ends. In nucleotides, the CDR3 is TGTGCCAGCAGGCGGGGACTCTTAAACACCGGGGAGCTGTTTTTT. Its translation is CASRRGLLNTGELFF.

This clonotype is deemed medium-sized (0.01 to 0.1%). The genes are TRBV11-2 and TRBJ1-5, with TRBD1 identical over 11 bases. Germline V gene lookup returns CDR1 SGHAT and CDR2 FQNNGV. V lost 5 bases to trimming and J lost 7 bases; unmatched junction nucleotides: 4. The CDR3 loop spans 14 amino acids. This CDR3 is CASSVGTGGQPQHF. The CDR3 coding sequence is TGTGCCAGCAGCGTAGGGACAGGGGGACAGCCCCAGCATTTT.

J is TRBJ1-1 and V is TRBV10-3; perhaps TRBD1 as D (6 bases). There are 15 residues in the CDR3. The germline gives CDR1 ENHRY, CDR2 SYGVKD. Trimming pared 3 bases from V and 1 base from J, leaving 12 bases between. The CDR3 DNA sequence: TGTGCCATCAGTGATCCGGGACACACGAACACTGAAGCTTTCTTT. Amino acid sequence: CAISDPGHTNTEAFF.

The V call is TRBV12-3 or TRBV12-4, the J call TRBJ1-5; tentative D call: TRBD1 (6 bases). V gave up 3 bases and J gave up 5 bases, with 20 bases separating them. The CDR3 has 17 residues. The CDR3 bases are TGTGCCAGCAGTTTTACAGTCGGGGGCTTTAGTTATCAGCCCCAGCATTTT. Translated: CASSFTVGGFSYQPQHF.

The chain combines TRBV20-1 with TRBJ1-2; maybe TRBD1 (5 bases). This CDR3 has 13 residues. Trimming cost V 0 bases and J 8 bases, with 13 bases left between them. Germline lookup yields CDR1 DFQATT and CDR2 SNEGSKA (reference sequence). The CDR3 sequence is CSARERNGAGYTF. DNA of the CDR3: TGCAGTGCTAGAGAGAGGAACGGGGCGGGCTACACCTTC.

The gene calls are TRBV9 and TRBJ1-2; a possible D gene is TRBD1 (5 bases). The length of the CDR3 is 15 residues. V lost 2 bases to trimming and J lost 4 bases, with 15 bases between them. The germline CDR1 and CDR2 sequences are SGDLS and YYNGEE. CDR3 region: CASSVSDSPGYGYTF. The CDR3 DNA is TGTGCCAGCAGCGTTTCAGACAGTCCCGGCTATGGCTACACCTTC. Based on the CDR3 plus reference TRBV9 and TRBJ1-2, the full variable domain is DSGVTQTPKHLITATGQRVTLRCSPRSGDLSVYWYQQSLDQGLQFLIQYYNGEERAKGNILERFSAQQFPDLHSELNLSSLELGDSALYFCASSVSDSPGYGYTFGSGTRLTVV.

J is TRBJ1-4 and V is TRBV5-1, with 12 bases matching TRBD1. V dropped 4 bases and J dropped 7; count of bases not matched to a gene: 11. The germline CDR1 and CDR2 sequences are SGHRS and YFSETQ. The CDR3 loop spans 17 amino acids. The chain's CDR3 is CASSHIRDRGRGEKLFF. The CDR3 nucleotides read TGCGCCAGCAGCCACATCCGGGACAGGGGGCGAGGTGAAAAACTGTTTTTT.

The V and J genes are TRBV30 and TRBJ1-2; D gene uncertain. Germline V lookup: CDR1 GTSNPN, CDR2 SVGIG (reference sequence). Trimming stripped 4 bases from V and 11 bases from J, with 17 bases between. The CDR3 covers 12 residues. CDR3 nucleotide sequence: TGTGCCTGGAATCGGGCAGGACGCGGGTACACCTTC. Encoded protein: CAWNRAGRGYTF.

This clonotype was found many times. The V and J genes are TRBV5-1 and TRBJ2-7, with a tentative D call TRBD1 (5 bases). CDR1 and CDR2 (germline): SGHRS, YFSETQ. CDR3 length: 13 residues. Trimming shortened V by 3 bases and J by 3 bases, and 10 bases separated the two germline ends. As DNA, the CDR3 is TGCGCCAGCAGCTCGAACAGGAACTACGAGCAGTACTTC. Residues: CASSSNRNYEQYF.

The CDR3: CASSPQPRDRYYGYTF. CDR3 coding DNA: TGTGCCAGCAGCCCTCAACCCCGGGACAGGTACTATGGCTACACCTTC. The chain links TRBV7-6 to TRBJ1-2; 8 bases align to TRBD1. V shed 5 bases, J shed 3 bases, and the junction held 11 bases outside the gene matches. CDR3 size: 16 residues. Germline-derived CDR1 and CDR2 are SGHVS and FNYEAQ.

This clonotype was counted a few times. The rearrangement links TRBV5-1 to TRBJ2-1; D is possibly TRBD1 or TRBD2 (7 bases each). This CDR3 has 15 amino acids. The V gene's germline CDR1 is SGHRS and CDR2 YFSETQ. V shed 7 bases and J shed 1 base, with 15 bases lying between them. CDR3 in DNA: TGCGCCAGCGGGGGCGGGGGACAGTCCTACAATGAGCAGTTCTTC. It specifies CASGGGGQSYNEQFF.

This clonotype was recorded a few times. This chain connects TRBV7-6 to TRBJ2-2; 8 bases line up with TRBD2. With 5 bases clipped from V and 7 bases from J, the junction kept 6 bases outside the gene matches. The CDR3 extends over 14 amino acids. Germline-derived CDR1 and CDR2 are SGHVS and FNYEAQ. CDR3 sequence reads: CASSTYSGDGELFF. The CDR3 DNA reads TGTGCCAGCAGCACATATAGCGGGGACGGGGAGCTGTTTTTT.

CDR3 DNA sequence: TGTGCCAGCAGCTTGGACACCCATCAGCCCCAGCATTTT. Translated, it gives CASSLDTHQPQHF. The chain is built from TRBV7-6 and TRBJ1-5; weak D call: TRBD1 (5 bases). The V end was cut by 3 bases, the J end by 5 bases, with 8 bases between. Germline CDR1 reads SGHVS; CDR2 reads FNYEAQ. This CDR3 has 13 amino acids.

This sequence joins TRBV6-2 or TRBV6-3 and TRBJ2-7; a weak D match, TRBD2 (6 bases). Germline V gives CDR1 MNHEY, CDR2 SVGEGT. This CDR3 has 13 amino acids. The V end lost 2 bases, the J end lost 5 bases, and 10 bases lay between the germline ends. DNA for the CDR3: TGTGCCAGCAGTTACGGGAGGTCCAACGAGCAGTACGTC. As protein: CASSYGRSNEQYV.

The V gene is TRBV5-1, the J gene TRBJ2-1, with no clear D. There are 13 residues in the CDR3. Germline CDR1 and CDR2: SGHRS and YFSETQ. V lost 1 base and J lost 5, with 7 bases in between. The DNA for the CDR3 is TGCGCCAGCAGCTTGATGGGCCACAATGAGCAGTTCTTC. This codes for CASSLMGHNEQFF. Using reference TRBV5-1 and TRBJ2-1 for the parts outside the CDR3, the full variable domain is KAGVTQTPRYLIKTRGQQVTLSCSPISGHRSVSWYQQTPGQGLQFLFEYFSETQRNKGNFPGRFSGRQFSNSRSEMNVSTLELGDSALYLCASSLMGHNEQFFGPGTRLTVL.

This clonotype has a handful of counts. The V call is TRBV10-3, the J call TRBJ2-5; D gene uncertain. The germline V gene has CDR1 ENHRY and CDR2 SYGVKD. CDR3 length: 14 residues. V dropped 0 bases and J dropped 2 bases, with 7 bases sitting between them. As DNA, the CDR3 is TGTGCCATCAGTGAGTCTACGCTTCAAGAGACCCAGTACTTC. Translating gives CAISESTLQETQYF.

This clonotype was seen a few times. The J gene is TRBJ1-3, the V gene TRBV7-9; D ambiguous. This CDR3 has 16 residues. Germline CDR1 SEHNR, CDR2 FQNEAQ (reference sequence). Deletions cut 5 bases from V and 2 bases from J, with 16 bases between. CDR3: CASSPYGGTTGNTIYF. The CDR3 coding sequence is TGTGCCAGCAGCCCTTACGGAGGTACAACTGGAAACACCATATATTTT. Full variable domain (remainder filled in from reference TRBV7-9 and TRBJ1-3): DTGVSQNPRHKITKRGQNVTFRCDPISEHNRLYWYRQTLGQGPEFLTYFQNEAQLEKSRLLSDRFSAERPKGSFSTLEIQRTEQGDSAMYLCASSPYGGTTGNTIYFGEGSWLTVV.

The chain joins TRBV10-3 to TRBJ2-1; no clear D. The V gene's germline CDR1 is ENHRY and CDR2 SYGVKD. This CDR3 has 9 amino acids. V lost 11 bases and J 9 bases, leaving 8 bases between the germline ends. CDR3 DNA sequence: TGTGCCCTTTTTGTTGAGCAGTTCTTC. It encodes CALFVEQFF.

The chain has TRBV20-1 and TRBJ2-5; 8 nucleotides agree with TRBD2. From germline, CDR1 is DFQATT and CDR2 SNEGSKA (reference sequence). This CDR3 contains 14 residues. Germline trimming cut 4 bases from V and 2 bases from J; bases unmatched to any gene: 6. CDR3 nucleotide sequence: TGCAGTGCTACCCGACTAGCGCTTCAAGAGACCCAGTACTTC. Translation gives CSATRLALQETQYF.

This sequence joins TRBV2 and TRBJ1-5; a possible D gene is TRBD1 (5 bases). The CDR3 is made up of 14 amino acids. V lost 7 bases, J lost 2 bases, and 12 bases lay in between. CDR1 is SNHLY and CDR2 is FYNNEI in the germline V gene. The CDR3 region is CASTREMGNQPQHF. The CDR3 DNA reads TGTGCCAGCACCAGGGAAATGGGCAATCAGCCCCAGCATTTT.